The entry below describes one T cell receptor (beta chain). The sample originates from a study of blood T cell repertoires in COVID-19. Study at large: From T cells, B-cell-depleted T cells, or PBMCs came the material, which was cDNA or gDNA.

The CDR3 is 15 residues long. V lost 2 bases to trimming and J lost 4 bases; unmatched junction nucleotides: 7. CDR1 and CDR2 from the germline V gene are SGHRS and YFSETQ. As originally analysed: For nucleated cells, counts were estimated from reference gene primer amplification. Here immunoSEQ multiplex PCR was the method, and the copy in TCRdb shows in-frame clones only, minus some. The V and J calls and the clone size are those of that table, but D and trimming were determined from the DNA. Of over 100,000 clones in the sample, around 89% are singletons; the top ten hold about a tenth. The sequence came from a man aged 45 to 65 with acute or convalescent COVID-19. The sequencing sample was made of peripheral blood. J is TRBJ1-2 and V is TRBV5-1; 8 nucleotides align to TRBD1. CDR3 coding DNA: TGCGCCAGCAGCTTAAATACGGACAGGGTCTATGGCTACACCTTC. It yields the protein CASSLNTDRVYGYTF.